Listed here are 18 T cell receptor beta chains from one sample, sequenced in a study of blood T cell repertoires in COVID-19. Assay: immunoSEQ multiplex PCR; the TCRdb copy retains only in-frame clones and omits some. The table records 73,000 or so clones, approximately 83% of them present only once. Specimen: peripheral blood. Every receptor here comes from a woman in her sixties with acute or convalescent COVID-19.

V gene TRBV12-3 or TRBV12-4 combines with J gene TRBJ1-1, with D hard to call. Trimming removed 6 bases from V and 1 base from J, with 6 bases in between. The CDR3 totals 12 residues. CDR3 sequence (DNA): TGTGCCAGCAGGGGCAGGAACACTGAAGCTTTCTTT. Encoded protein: CASRGRNTEAFF.

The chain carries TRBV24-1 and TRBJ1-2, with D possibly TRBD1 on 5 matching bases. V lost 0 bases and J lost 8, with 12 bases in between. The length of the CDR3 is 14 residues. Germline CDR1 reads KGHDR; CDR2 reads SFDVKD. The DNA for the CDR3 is TGTGCCACCAGTGATTTGGGCGTGGGGCGAGGCTACACCTTC. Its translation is CATSDLGVGRGYTF.

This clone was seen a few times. The DNA of the CDR3 is TGTGCCAGCAGCATGTACAGGGGCTCCTACGAGCAGTACTTC. It encodes CASSMYRGSYEQYF. The chain carries TRBV7-2 and TRBJ2-7; 7 bases line up with TRBD1. The CDR3 covers 14 residues. The junction had 4 bases not matched to a gene; V was cut back by 5 bases and J by 0 bases. Germline V gene sequence: CDR1 SGHTA, CDR2 FQGNSA.

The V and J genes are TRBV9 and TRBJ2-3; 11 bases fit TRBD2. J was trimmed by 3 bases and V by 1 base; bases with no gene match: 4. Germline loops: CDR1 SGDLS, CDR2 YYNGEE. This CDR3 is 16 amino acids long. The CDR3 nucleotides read TGTGCCAGCAGCGTAAAGTTAGCGGGGGGGACAGATACGCAGTATTTT. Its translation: CASSVKLAGGTDTQYF.

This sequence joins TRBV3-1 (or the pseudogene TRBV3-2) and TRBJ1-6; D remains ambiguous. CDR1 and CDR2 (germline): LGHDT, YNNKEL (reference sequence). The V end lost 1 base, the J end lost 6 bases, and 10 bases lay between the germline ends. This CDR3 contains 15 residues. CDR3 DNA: TGTGCCAGCAGCCAAGTTGGGCGGGGTAATTCACCCCTCCACTTT. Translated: CASSQVGRGNSPLHF.

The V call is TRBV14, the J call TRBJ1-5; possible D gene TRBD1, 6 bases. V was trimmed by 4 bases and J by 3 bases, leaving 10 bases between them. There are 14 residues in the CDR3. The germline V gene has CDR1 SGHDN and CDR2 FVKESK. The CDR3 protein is CASSPQGLNQPQHF. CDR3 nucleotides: TGTGCCAGCAGCCCACAGGGCCTCAATCAGCCCCAGCATTTT.

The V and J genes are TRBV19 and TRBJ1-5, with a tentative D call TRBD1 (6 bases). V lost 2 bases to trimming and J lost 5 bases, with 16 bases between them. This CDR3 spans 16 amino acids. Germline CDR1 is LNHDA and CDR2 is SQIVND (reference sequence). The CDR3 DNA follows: TGTGCCAGTAGTATAAGGGGGGGAGTGGGCGATCAGCCCCAGCATTTT. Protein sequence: CASSIRGGVGDQPQHF.

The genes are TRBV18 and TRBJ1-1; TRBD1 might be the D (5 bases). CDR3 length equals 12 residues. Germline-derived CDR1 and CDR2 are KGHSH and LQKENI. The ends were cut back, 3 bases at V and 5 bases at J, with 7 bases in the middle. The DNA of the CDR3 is TGTGCCAGCTCACCGTCAGGGACTGAAGCTTTCTTT. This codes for CASSPSGTEAFF.

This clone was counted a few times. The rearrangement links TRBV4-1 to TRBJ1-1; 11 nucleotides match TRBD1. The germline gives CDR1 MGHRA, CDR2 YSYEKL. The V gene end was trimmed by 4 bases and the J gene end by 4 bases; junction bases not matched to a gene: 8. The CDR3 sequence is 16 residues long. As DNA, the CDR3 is TGCGCCAGCAGCCCTGGACAGGGGGCAGTAATCACTGAAGCTTTCTTT. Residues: CASSPGQGAVITEAFF.

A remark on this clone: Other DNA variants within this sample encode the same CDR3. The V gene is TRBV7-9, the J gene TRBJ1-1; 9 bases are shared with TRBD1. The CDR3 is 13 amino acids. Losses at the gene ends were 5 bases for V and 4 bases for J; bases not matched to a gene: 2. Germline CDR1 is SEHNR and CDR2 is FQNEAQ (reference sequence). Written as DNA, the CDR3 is TGTGCCAGCAGCCTGACAGGGGGCACTGAAGCTTTCTTT. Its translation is CASSLTGGTEAFF.

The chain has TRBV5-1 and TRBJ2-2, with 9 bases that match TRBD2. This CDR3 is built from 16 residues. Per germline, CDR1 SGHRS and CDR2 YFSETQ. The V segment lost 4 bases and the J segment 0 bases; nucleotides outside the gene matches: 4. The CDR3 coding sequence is TGCGCCAGCAGCGGAGGACTAGCGCCGAACACCGGGGAGCTGTTTTTT. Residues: CASSGGLAPNTGELFF.

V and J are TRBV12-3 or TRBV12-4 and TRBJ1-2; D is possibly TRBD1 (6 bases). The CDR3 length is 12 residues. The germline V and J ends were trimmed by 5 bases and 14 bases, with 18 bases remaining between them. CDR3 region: CASSSTGTWRTF. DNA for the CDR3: TGTGCCAGCAGTAGCACGGGGACATGGAGGACCTTC.

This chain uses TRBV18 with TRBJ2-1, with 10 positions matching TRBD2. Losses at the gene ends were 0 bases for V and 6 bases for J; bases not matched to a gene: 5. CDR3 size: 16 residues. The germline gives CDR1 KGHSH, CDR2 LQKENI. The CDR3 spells CASSPPKLAGPNEQFF. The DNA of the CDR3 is TGTGCCAGCTCACCACCGAAACTAGCGGGGCCCAATGAGCAGTTCTTC.

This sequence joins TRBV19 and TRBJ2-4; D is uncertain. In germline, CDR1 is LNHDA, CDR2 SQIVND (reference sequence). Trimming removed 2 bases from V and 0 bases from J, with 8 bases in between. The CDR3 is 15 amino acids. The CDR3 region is CASSIRFEAKNIQYF. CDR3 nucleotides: TGTGCCAGTAGTATACGGTTTGAAGCCAAAAACATTCAGTACTTC.

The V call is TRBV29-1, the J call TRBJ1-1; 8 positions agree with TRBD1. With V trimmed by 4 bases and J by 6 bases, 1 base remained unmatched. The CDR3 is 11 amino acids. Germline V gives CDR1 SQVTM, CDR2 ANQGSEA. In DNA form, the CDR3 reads TGCAGCGTTGTACAGGGGGCTGAAGCTTTCTTT. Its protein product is CSVVQGAEAFF.

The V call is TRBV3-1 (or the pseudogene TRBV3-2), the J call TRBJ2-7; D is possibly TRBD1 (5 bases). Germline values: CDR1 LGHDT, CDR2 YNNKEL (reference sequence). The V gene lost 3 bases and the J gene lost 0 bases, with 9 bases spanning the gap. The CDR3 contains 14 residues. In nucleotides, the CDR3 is TGTGCCAGCAGCCAGGGGCCAGTCTCCTACGAGCAGTACTTC. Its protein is CASSQGPVSYEQYF.

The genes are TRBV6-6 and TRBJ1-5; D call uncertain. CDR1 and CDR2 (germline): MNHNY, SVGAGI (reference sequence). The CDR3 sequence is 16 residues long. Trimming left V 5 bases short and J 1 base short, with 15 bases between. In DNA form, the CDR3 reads TGTGCCAGCAGTGGCGGCCTCTTCGGGAGCAATCAGCCCCAGCATTTT. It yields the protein CASSGGLFGSNQPQHF.

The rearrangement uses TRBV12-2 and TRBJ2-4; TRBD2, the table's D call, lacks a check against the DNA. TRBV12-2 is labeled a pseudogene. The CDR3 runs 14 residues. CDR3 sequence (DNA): TGTGCAAGTCGCTCGGGACTAGCCAAAAACATTCAGTACTTC. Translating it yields CASRSGLAKNIQYF.